These 23 T cell receptor beta chains originate from one sample sequenced in a study of cytomegalovirus exposure and HLA in healthy donors. The PCR made use of 60 Vbeta and 13 Jbeta primers. The repertoire was sequenced with immunoSEQ multiplex PCR; TCRdb's copy has only in-frame clones and lacks some. Here the sample spans roughly 160,000 clones, around 80% being singletons. Specimen: PBMCs. Every receptor here comes from a woman in her 50s in good health and CMV-seropositive.

Of note for this clone: A junction end diverges from the germline sequence, so it may reflect a read error. The gene calls are TRBV20-1 and TRBJ2-3, with 8 bases lining up with TRBD1. There are 11 residues in the CDR3. Germline CDR1 and CDR2: DFQATT and SNEGSKA (reference sequence). CDR3 nucleotide sequence: TGCAGTGCTGTCCAGGGCGGGGACAGGAGATTT. Protein product: CSAVQGGDRRF.

The V gene is TRBV7-8, the J gene TRBJ2-3, with a weak D call TRBD2 (5 bases). CDR3 length equals 13 residues. V lost 2 bases, J lost 4 bases, and 7 bases lay in between. Looked up from germline, CDR1 is SGHVS and CDR2 is FQNEAQ. The CDR3 DNA reads as TGTGCCAGCAGCTTACGGGAACCAGATACGCAGTATTTT. Its translation is CASSLREPDTQYF.

V usage is TRBV4-1 and J usage is TRBJ2-7; D not certain. CDR3 size: 13 residues. Trimming stripped 1 base from V and 5 bases from J, with 9 bases between. The germline V gene encodes CDR1 MGHRA and CDR2 YSYEKL. Here the CDR3 reads CASSQGSRNEQYF. The CDR3 coding sequence is TGCGCCAGCAGCCAAGGCTCGAGAAACGAGCAGTACTTC.

V usage is TRBV2 and J usage is TRBJ2-3; 7 bases match TRBD2. Trimming at V came to 5 bases and at J to 0 bases, leaving 5 bases not matched to a gene. The CDR3 runs to 15 residues. Germline assignment: CDR1 SNHLY and CDR2 FYNNEI. The CDR3 here is CASSQLAPSTDTQYF. As DNA, the CDR3 is TGTGCCAGCAGTCAACTAGCGCCTAGCACAGATACGCAGTATTTT.

This sequence joins TRBV7-8 and TRBJ1-3; D ambiguous. V lost 2 bases to trimming and J lost 3 bases, with 14 bases between them. Germline CDR1 and CDR2: SGHVS and FQNEAQ. The CDR3 consists of 16 residues. CDR3 DNA sequence: TGTGCCAGCAGCTTAAGTGTGTGGGCTCTTGGAAACACCATATATTTT. Its translation is CASSLSVWALGNTIYF.

The V call is TRBV18, the J call TRBJ2-2; 8 nucleotides agree with TRBD2. Germline V gene data show CDR1 as KGHSH and CDR2 as LQKENI. Trimming took 3 bases from V and 4 from J; bases not matched to a gene: 7. CDR3 length equals 16 residues. The CDR3 reads CASSPGVLAGTGELFF. CDR3 nucleotide sequence: TGTGCCAGCTCACCGGGGGTTCTAGCGGGCACCGGGGAGCTGTTTTTT.

The rearrangement joins TRBV30 to TRBJ1-1, with a possible D match to TRBD1 (6 bases). The CDR3 loop spans 14 amino acids. Deletions cut 8 bases from V and 2 bases from J, with 18 bases between. CDR1 is GTSNPN and CDR2 is SVGIG in the germline V gene (reference sequence). As DNA, the CDR3 is TGTGCCGCCCAGAGGGGGACGTTCAACACTGAAGCTTTCTTT. Translated, it gives CAAQRGTFNTEAFF.

The genes are TRBV30 and TRBJ1-1; TRBD1 might be the D (5 bases). CDR1 is GTSNPN and CDR2 is SVGIG in the germline V gene (reference sequence). The CDR3 has 13 amino acids. The ends were cut back, 6 bases at V and 3 bases at J, with 14 bases in the middle. This CDR3 reads CACTTLGDTEAFF. The CDR3 region has the DNA TGTGCCTGTACGACGTTAGGGGACACTGAAGCTTTCTTT.

This clone was seen a handful of times. The chain couples TRBV5-1 to TRBJ2-3, with 7 positions matching TRBD1. The CDR3 runs to 13 residues. The germline gives CDR1 SGHRS, CDR2 YFSETQ. Trimming at V came to 7 bases and at J to 12 bases, leaving 14 bases not matched to a gene. The CDR3 loop is CASFETGTASQYF. The CDR3 region has the DNA TGCGCCAGCTTCGAGACCGGGACAGCGAGCCAGTATTTT.

The genes are TRBV6-1 and TRBJ1-1; 10 bases are a match to TRBD1. The J segment lost 7 bases and the V segment lost 6 bases, leaving 11 bases of the junction unmatched. The CDR3 runs to 15 residues. Germline loops: CDR1 MNHNS, CDR2 SASEGT. CDR3: CASRQPRQGADEAFF. DNA of the CDR3: TGTGCCAGCAGACAACCCAGACAGGGGGCGGATGAAGCTTTCTTT.

The rearrangement links TRBV6-5 to TRBJ2-5, with a weak D call TRBD1 (5 bases). Trimming took off 0 bases at V and 5 bases at J, with 7 bases between the two ends. This CDR3 is 13 amino acids long. CDR1 is MNHEY, CDR2 SVGAGI, per germline. The CDR3 protein is CASSYSGPETQYF. Here the CDR3 DNA reads TGTGCCAGCAGTTACTCGGGGCCGGAGACCCAGTACTTC.

A note on this clone: The junction departs from the called germline gene at one end, perhaps through a read error. The chain combines TRBV7-2 with TRBJ2-7, with D uncertain. Germline lookup yields CDR1 SGHTA and CDR2 FQGNSA. CDR3 length equals 15 residues. The CDR3 nucleotides read TGTGCCGGCAGCTTAAGCAGGTCGAGTTACTACGAGCAGTACTTC. As protein: CAGSLSRSSYYEQYF.

The V and J genes are TRBV28 and TRBJ1-3, with unresolved D. CDR1 MDHEN and CDR2 SYDVKM come from the germline V gene. CDR3 size: 15 residues. Trimming took 3 bases from V and 0 from J, leaving 9 bases between them. CDR3 loop: CASSLAERSGNTIYF. DNA of the CDR3: TGTGCCAGCAGTTTGGCAGAACGCTCTGGAAACACCATATATTTT.

The V and J genes are TRBV15 and TRBJ1-6; weak D call: TRBD1 (6 bases). The CDR3 runs 15 residues. V lost 1 base to trimming and J lost 7 bases, with 11 bases between them. Germline CDR1 is LNHNV and CDR2 is YYDKDF (reference sequence). CDR3 sequence reads: CATSRVRGNNSPLHF. The CDR3, as DNA: TGTGCCACCAGCAGAGTCAGGGGAAACAATTCACCCCTCCACTTT.

V is TRBV29-1 and J is TRBJ1-1; D gene uncertain. Trimming cost V 4 bases and J 1 base, with 13 bases left between them. Germline V gene lookup returns CDR1 SQVTM and CDR2 ANQGSEA. CDR3 length: 14 amino acids. CDR3 protein: CSVVESAANTEAFF. DNA for the CDR3: TGCAGCGTTGTCGAATCTGCGGCGAACACTGAAGCTTTCTTT.

The table lists this clone with a count of one. The chain links TRBV5-1 to TRBJ2-7; a weak D match, TRBD2 (5 bases). This CDR3 region has 12 residues. Deletions cut 3 bases from V and 3 bases from J, with 7 bases between. The germline V gene has CDR1 SGHRS and CDR2 YFSETQ. The CDR3 protein is CASSSGGYEQYF. The CDR3, as DNA: TGCGCCAGCAGCTCTGGAGGCTACGAGCAGTACTTC.

This clone occurred a few times. This chain links TRBV14 with TRBJ2-7; perhaps TRBD1 as D (6 bases). This CDR3 has 14 amino acids. Germline lookup yields CDR1 SGHDN and CDR2 FVKESK. Trimming stripped 1 base from V and 6 bases from J, with 13 bases between. The CDR3 bases are TGTGCCAGCAGCCAAGGAGGGGGTCCGCTCGAGCAGTACTTC. Amino acids: CASSQGGGPLEQYF. The full variable domain, with the rest looked up from reference TRBV14 and TRBJ2-7, is EAGVTQFPSHSVIEKGQTVTLRCDPISGHDNLYWYRRVMGKEIKFLLHFVKESKQDESGMPNNRFLAERTGGTYSTLKVQPAELEDSGVYFCASSQGGGPLEQYFGPGTRLTVT.

The V call is TRBV19, the J call TRBJ1-1; the D is unclear. This CDR3 contains 14 residues. V lost 3 bases and J lost 0, with 8 bases in between. Looked up from germline, CDR1 is LNHDA and CDR2 is SQIVND (reference sequence). The CDR3 protein is CASSMNMMNTEAFF. CDR3 nucleotide sequence: TGTGCCAGTAGTATGAACATGATGAACACTGAAGCTTTCTTT.

This sequence joins TRBV4-1 and TRBJ2-7; 9 nucleotides agree with TRBD1. This CDR3 has 15 amino acids. The V gene end was trimmed by 1 base and the J gene end by 7 bases; junction bases not matched to a gene: 8. The germline CDR1 and CDR2 sequences are MGHRA and YSYEKL. As DNA, the CDR3 is TGCGCCAGCAGCCAAGGTAACAGGGGGCTAGGTGAGCAGTACTTC. Its protein product is CASSQGNRGLGEQYF.

The V gene is TRBV19, the J gene TRBJ1-5; D gene unclear. Germline CDR1 is LNHDA and CDR2 is SQIVND (reference sequence). Trimming shortened V by 8 bases and J by 0 bases, and 11 bases separated the two germline ends. The CDR3 is 14 amino acids. CDR3: CASRDSHSNQPQHF. DNA for the CDR3: TGTGCCAGTCGGGATTCCCATAGCAATCAGCCCCAGCATTTT.

The sample holds one count of this clone. CDR3 sequence reads: CASSQDLGGGSYNEQFF. DNA of the CDR3: TGCGCCAGCAGCCAAGATTTGGGCGGGGGCTCCTACAATGAGCAGTTCTTC. The chain employs TRBV4-3 and TRBJ2-1; TRBD2 matches at 7 bases. Germline trimming cut 0 bases from V and 0 bases from J; bases unmatched to any gene: 5. The germline gives CDR1 LGHNA, CDR2 YSLEER. There are 17 residues in the CDR3.

This clone was counted a single time. The rearrangement joins TRBV5-4 to TRBJ2-5; TRBD2 is a possible D gene (6 bases). The CDR3 runs 16 residues. Germline V lookup: CDR1 SGHNT, CDR2 YYREEE (reference sequence). The V gene lost 5 bases and the J gene lost 4 bases, with 21 bases spanning the gap. The CDR3 DNA follows: TGTGCCAGCAGTTCACAGGAGGGCAAGGCACGAGAGACCCAGTACTTC. It codes for CASSSQEGKARETQYF.

The chain employs TRBV28 and TRBJ2-7; 7 bases line up with TRBD1. V lost 5 bases to trimming and J lost 3 bases; unmatched junction nucleotides: 7. CDR1 is MDHEN, CDR2 SYDVKM, per germline. The CDR3 loop spans 14 amino acids. The CDR3 loop is CASSPHGQDYEQYF. CDR3 bases: TGTGCCAGCAGTCCCCACGGACAGGACTACGAGCAGTACTTC.